The 4 T cell receptor beta chains in this list originate from one sample, sequenced in a study of T cells in women clearing cervical HPV infection. The repertoire was sequenced with immunoSEQ multiplex PCR; TCRdb's copy has only in-frame clones and lacks some. The record lists more than 20,000 clones, of which the ten most abundant hold 8% to 10%. Source material: blood buffy coat. These receptors all stem from a woman between 18 and 70 years old with a cervical HPV16 infection that either progressed to CIN3+ or cleared (not recorded which).

About this clone itself: The read falls 3 residues short of the CDR3 end, and the missing part is taken from the germline J gene. The rearrangement links TRBV7-8 to TRBJ1-4, with TRBD1 matching over 10 bases. The CDR3 has 14 amino acids. With V trimmed by 4 bases and J by 6 bases, 2 bases remained unmatched. Germline CDR1 and CDR2: SGHVS and FQNEAQ. This CDR3 reads CASSSGTGDEKLFF. Incomplete CDR3 DNA: TGTGCCAGCAGCTCGGGGACAGGGGATGAAAAA.

The CDR3 bases that were read are TGCAGCGTTGAGGCCGGGGGTGACGAG. Translated, it gives CSVEAGGDE. The complete CDR3 sequence is CSVEAGGDEQYF. The chain uses TRBV29-1 and TRBJ2-7, with D possibly being TRBD2 (6 bases). The CDR3 end lies 3 residues beyond the end of the read and is filled in from the germline J gene. The CDR3 has 12 residues. Trimming took 3 bases from V and 5 from J, leaving 11 bases between them. Germline values: CDR1 SQVTM, CDR2 ANQGSEA.

Comment on this clone: The CDR3 end falls 3 residues outside the read, so it is completed with the germline J gene. The gene calls are TRBV10-2 and TRBJ2-3; 8 nucleotides match TRBD2. Germline assignment: CDR1 WSHSY and CDR2 SAAADI. The J segment lost 2 bases and the V segment lost 7 bases, leaving 17 bases of the junction unmatched. The CDR3 consists of 18 residues. The sequenced CDR3 bases are TGCGCCAGCACGGTGGAGGGGCTGGCTAGCGGGTCCACAGATACG. Its translation: CASTVEGLASGSTDT. The CDR3 reads in full as CASTVEGLASGSTDTQYF.

With regard to this clone: The read ends 3 residues before the CDR3 terminus; that terminus is restored from the germline J gene. The chain links TRBV20-1 to TRBJ1-5, with 7 bases lining up with TRBD1. This CDR3 comprises 15 residues. The V gene's germline CDR1 is DFQATT and CDR2 SNEGSKA (reference sequence). V was pared by 6 bases and J by 0 bases, with 8 bases of the junction left unmatched. The CDR3 bases that were read are TGCAGTGCCACCGACAGGGCGGGTAGCAATCAGCCC. This gives the protein CSATDRAGSNQP. The entire CDR3 protein is CSATDRAGSNQPQHF.